What follows are 13 T cell receptor beta chains derived from one specimen sequenced in a study of blood T cell repertoires in COVID-19. This table comes from immunoSEQ multiplex PCR, and its TCRdb copy is limited to in-frame clones, with some not included. The table lists some 85,000 clones, roughly 80% of them singletons. The sequencing input was peripheral blood. The receptors come from a human donor in a cohort sampled during active COVID-19.

This chain links TRBV29-1 with TRBJ2-7; TRBD2 agrees at 8 bases. The CDR3 consists of 15 residues. Germline CDR1 reads SQVTM; CDR2 reads ANQGSEA. V lost 4 bases, J lost 6 bases, and 14 bases stayed unmatched. The CDR3 protein is CSVGGRLAIRGEQYF. In nucleotides, the CDR3 is TGCAGCGTTGGGGGGAGACTAGCGATCAGGGGCGAGCAGTACTTC.

The chain recombines TRBV5-1 with TRBJ1-1; D may be TRBD1 (5 bases). This CDR3 region has 14 residues. Germline V CDR1 and CDR2: SGHRS, YFSETQ. Trimming stripped 0 bases from V and 3 bases from J, with 9 bases between. In nucleotides, the CDR3 is TGCGCCAGCAGCTTGGACGTCAGGGACACTGAAGCTTTCTTT. This sequence encodes CASSLDVRDTEAFF.

V is TRBV7-2 and J is TRBJ2-7; 8 positions agree with TRBD1. Germline values: CDR1 SGHTA, CDR2 FQGNSA. Trimming cost V 6 bases and J 2 bases; bases outside gene matches: 12. The CDR3 covers 16 residues. This CDR3 is CASSQRPTGGPYEQYF. Here the CDR3 DNA reads TGTGCCAGCAGTCAAAGACCTACAGGGGGTCCCTACGAGCAGTACTTC.

The rearrangement links TRBV19 to TRBJ1-2, with 7 bases fitting TRBD1. Trimming removed 5 bases from V and 5 bases from J; junction bases left unmatched: 11. The CDR3 extends over 15 amino acids. Germline V lookup: CDR1 LNHDA, CDR2 SQIVND (reference sequence). CDR3 nucleotides: TGTGCCAGTAGTCCAGACAGGGCCGGGGTTTATGGCTACACCTTC. It yields the protein CASSPDRAGVYGYTF.

The J gene is TRBJ2-7, the V gene TRBV27; 9 bases match TRBD2. Germline assignment: CDR1 MNHEY and CDR2 SMNVEV (reference sequence). The CDR3 sequence is 16 residues long. The ends lost 5 bases at V and 5 bases at J; junction bases unmatched: 13. The CDR3 reads CASSRPGTSHIHEQYF. CDR3 DNA: TGTGCCAGCAGTAGGCCGGGGACTAGCCATATACACGAGCAGTACTTC.

The chain combines TRBV28 with TRBJ2-3, with D maybe TRBD2 (6 bases). Germline-derived CDR1 and CDR2 are MDHEN and SYDVKM. This CDR3 has 15 residues. Deletions cut 1 base from V and 4 bases from J, with 12 bases between. The CDR3 DNA reads as TGTGCCAGCAGTTTATTATTCGGAGGGGCAGATACGCAGTATTTT. Translating gives CASSLLFGGADTQYF.

The chain joins TRBV19 to TRBJ1-5, with TRBD1 identical over 10 bases. CDR3 size: 16 residues. Germline CDR1 LNHDA, CDR2 SQIVND (reference sequence). J lost 6 bases, V lost 6 bases, and 11 bases had no gene match. CDR3 region: CASRNTGTGVSQPQHF. For the CDR3, the DNA is TGTGCCAGTAGGAATACCGGGACAGGGGTTTCTCAGCCCCAGCATTTT.

The chain uses TRBV2 and TRBJ2-1, with 13 nucleotides matching TRBD2. The CDR3 loop spans 15 amino acids. The J segment lost 10 bases and the V segment lost 5 bases, leaving 8 bases of the junction unmatched. CDR1 SNHLY and CDR2 FYNNEI come from the germline V gene. CDR3 nucleotide sequence: TGTGCCAGCAGTCCTACTAGCGGGAGGGCAGGGGAGCAGTTCTTC. Amino acid sequence: CASSPTSGRAGEQFF.

The gene calls are TRBV28 and TRBJ2-2, with 10 bases aligning to TRBD1. Trimming removed 6 bases from V and 6 bases from J; junction bases left unmatched: 7. The CDR3 runs 15 residues. CDR1 and CDR2 from the germline V gene are MDHEN and SYDVKM. The CDR3 DNA is TGTGCCAGCAGGCCCGGGACAGGGGCGGCCGGGGAGCTGTTTTTT. It encodes CASRPGTGAAGELFF.

As regards this clone: One end of the junction varies from germline; a read error may be responsible. The rearrangement links TRBV7-7 to TRBJ2-5, with 10 bases matching TRBD2. In germline, CDR1 is SSHAT, CDR2 FNYEAQ (reference sequence). This CDR3 comprises 16 residues. The CDR3 protein is CASSLGSSGGQETQYF. CDR3 DNA sequence: TGTGCTAGCAGTCTGGGGTCTAGCGGGGGACAAGAGACCCAGTACTTC. Full variable domain (outside the CDR3, taken from reference TRBV7-7 and TRBJ2-5): GAGVSQSPRYKVTKRGQDVTLRCDPISSHATLYWYQQALGQGPEFLTYFNYEAQPDKSGLPSDRFSAERPEGSISTLTIQRTEQRDSAMYRCASSLGSSGGQETQYFGPGTRLLVL.

Only a few counts were recorded for this clone. The genes are TRBV29-1 and TRBJ2-1; TRBD2 might be the D (5 bases). This CDR3 has 12 residues. V was pared by 4 bases and J by 8 bases, with 12 bases between. Per germline, CDR1 SQVTM and CDR2 ANQGSEA. CDR3 DNA: TGCAGCGTTGGCACTAGTTTTTATGAGCAGTTCTTC. This codes for CSVGTSFYEQFF.

V gene TRBV18 combines with J gene TRBJ2-7; no reliable D call. V was trimmed by 4 bases and J by 2 bases, leaving 12 bases between them. Germline CDR1 reads KGHSH; CDR2 reads LQKENI. The CDR3 covers 14 residues. The CDR3 here is CASSRGRPTYEQYF. The DNA for the CDR3 is TGTGCCAGCTCACGAGGTCGCCCTACCTACGAGCAGTACTTC.

The rearrangement uses TRBV11-2 and TRBJ2-3; tentatively, D is TRBD1 (5 bases). This CDR3 contains 16 residues. Germline CDR1 and CDR2: SGHAT and FQNNGV. The ends were cut back, 4 bases at V and 6 bases at J, with 20 bases in the middle. The CDR3 sequence: CASSSNLNRKGDTQYF. CDR3 sequence (DNA): TGTGCCAGCAGCTCCAACCTTAATAGGAAGGGGGATACGCAGTATTTT. The whole variable domain, remainder taken from reference TRBV11-2 and TRBJ2-3, is EAGVAQSPRYKIIEKRQSVAFWCNPISGHATLYWYQQILGQGPKLLIQFQNNGVVDDSQLPKDRFSAERLKGVDSTLKIQPAKLEDSAVYLCASSSNLNRKGDTQYFGPGTRLTVL.